The clone carrying this T cell receptor (beta chain) was observed at least ten times. Its specificity is unknown. This record belongs to a study of read filtering for tumor transcriptome and immune sequencing. Overall study: Whole-transcriptome libraries were prepared after DNase treatment.

V was clipped by 6 bases and J by 0 bases, with 15 bases between them. The CDR3 runs to 15 residues. From about 400 ng of RNA, a library with molecular barcoded alpha/delta and beta/gamma adaptors was made. TCRdb analysed the reads with MiXCR anew, one entry per CDR3 protein. This table has tens of thousands of distinct CDR3 sequences, 10% to 15% appearing once. Study observations and caveats: Even smaller IR-seq throughput identified most shared clonotypes.

The sequence was collected from a donor older than 35 with multiple myeloma. The J gene is TRBJ2-7, the V gene TRBV12-3 or TRBV12-4; D is ambiguous. Sequenced material: a population of CD138-negative cells sorted from bone marrow. The CDR3 loop is CASSFLGSPSYEQYF. CDR3 coding DNA: TGTGCCAGCAGCTTCCTGGGTAGTCCCTCCTACGAGCAGTACTTC.